A single sample is the source of the 16 T cell receptor beta chains below, sequenced in a study of T cell responses to AZD1222 COVID-19 vaccine. Measured with immunoSEQ multiplex PCR; TCRdb has only the in-frame clones, and not every one. The sample yields 84,000 or so clones, around nine tenths seen once. The specimen was peripheral blood, collected on day 0 of AZD1222 vaccination. These TCRs come from an adult in good health.

This clone was detected only a few times. This chain connects TRBV7-2 to TRBJ2-1; perhaps TRBD1 as D (6 bases). Trimming cost V 3 bases and J 5 bases, with 26 bases left between them. The CDR3 consists of 19 residues. Germline-derived CDR1 and CDR2 are SGHTA and FQGNSA. CDR3 coding DNA: TGTGCCAGCAGCTTCCGGACAGAGACTACTTCCCATCGAGACAATGAGCAGTTCTTC. Residues: CASSFRTETTSHRDNEQFF.

The V call is TRBV18, the J call TRBJ1-2, with D unresolved. Germline CDR1 is KGHSH and CDR2 is LQKENI. The ends were cut back, 0 bases at V and 1 base at J, with 3 bases in the middle. The CDR3 runs 13 residues. DNA of the CDR3: TGTGCCAGCTCACCACCGCTTAACTATGGCTACACCTTC. Its translation is CASSPPLNYGYTF.

CDR3 coding DNA: TGTGCCAGCAGCCAATACGAGGCGGAGGAAGCTTTCTTT. Translation: CASSQYEAEEAFF. The chain uses TRBV3-1 (or the pseudogene TRBV3-2) and TRBJ1-1; no definite D call. The V gene lost 2 bases and the J gene lost 8 bases, with 12 bases spanning the gap. This CDR3 contains 13 residues. Germline V CDR1 and CDR2: LGHDT, YNNKEL (reference sequence).

This clone was detected a few times. The chain is built from TRBV11-2 and TRBJ2-2; no clear D gene. CDR3 size: 15 residues. The V end lost 7 bases, the J end lost 8 bases, and 20 bases lay between the germline ends. Per germline, CDR1 SGHAT and CDR2 FQNNGV. The CDR3 protein is CASNALGWAGGELFF. In nucleotides, the CDR3 is TGTGCCAGCAACGCCTTGGGTTGGGCTGGAGGGGAGCTGTTTTTT.

This sequence joins TRBV2 and TRBJ2-2, with TRBD2 matching 7 bases. Germline loops: CDR1 SNHLY, CDR2 FYNNEI. V lost 6 bases and J lost 6; bases outside the gene matches: 4. The CDR3 has 13 residues. The DNA for the CDR3 is TGTGCCAGCAGGTGGACTAGTGCCGGGGAGCTGTTTTTT. This codes for CASRWTSAGELFF. Supplemented by reference TRBV2 and TRBJ2-2, the full variable domain reads EPEVTQTPSHQVTQMGQEVILRCVPISNHLYFYWYRQILGQKVEFLVSFYNNEISEKSEIFDDQFSVERPDGSNFTLKIRSTKLEDSAMYFCASRWTSAGELFFGEGSRLTVL.

The chain has TRBV9 and TRBJ2-2; possibly TRBD1 for D (6 bases). The CDR3 has 16 amino acids. Trimming left V 0 bases short and J 8 bases short, with 17 bases between. Germline V CDR1 and CDR2: SGDLS, YYNGEE. The CDR3 coding sequence is TGTGCCAGCAGCGTAGTGGGGACACCTTTACCGGGGGAGCTGTTTTTT. It yields the protein CASSVVGTPLPGELFF. Drawing the rest from reference TRBV9 and TRBJ2-2, the complete variable domain is DSGVTQTPKHLITATGQRVTLRCSPRSGDLSVYWYQQSLDQGLQFLIQYYNGEERAKGNILERFSAQQFPDLHSELNLSSLELGDSALYFCASSVVGTPLPGELFFGEGSRLTVL.

The chain links TRBV19 to TRBJ2-5; 8 bases map to TRBD2. CDR3 length equals 13 residues. Trimming at V came to 9 bases and at J to 5 bases, leaving 8 bases not matched to a gene. CDR1 is LNHDA and CDR2 is SQIVND in the germline V gene (reference sequence). CDR3 in amino acids: CASRGGGLETQYF. DNA for the CDR3: TGTGCCAGCAGAGGCGGGGGGCTTGAGACCCAGTACTTC.

The rearrangement uses TRBV2 and TRBJ1-6, with D perhaps TRBD1 (6 bases). The V end was cut by 8 bases, the J end by 5 bases, with 16 bases between. CDR1 is SNHLY and CDR2 is FYNNEI in the germline V gene. CDR3 length: 15 amino acids. DNA of the CDR3: TGTGCCAGCCGCCTACAGGGCGTAAATAATTCACCCCTCCACTTT. Residues: CASRLQGVNNSPLHF.

The CDR3 reads CAISGDSRGGEQYF. In DNA form, the CDR3 reads TGTGCCATCAGTGGGGACTCGAGGGGAGGGGAGCAGTACTTC. This chain uses TRBV10-3 with TRBJ2-7, with 7 bases fitting TRBD2. There are 14 residues in the CDR3. Unmatched junction bases numbered 10, after V lost 4 bases and J lost 7 bases. CDR1 is ENHRY and CDR2 is SYGVKD in the germline V gene.

V usage is TRBV6-5 and J usage is TRBJ1-1; D gene ambiguous. Between the trimmed V and J ends, which lost 0 bases and 3 bases, there was a span of 11 bases. The CDR3 totals 15 residues. Germline loops: CDR1 MNHEY, CDR2 SVGAGI. CDR3 amino acids: CASSYSRKAHTEAFF. The CDR3 DNA follows: TGTGCCAGCAGTTACTCGCGGAAGGCGCACACTGAAGCTTTCTTT.

This clone has a handful of counts. This specimen includes other DNA sequences encoding the same CDR3. The chain carries TRBV27 and TRBJ2-7; D unresolved. The CDR3 runs 13 residues. V lost 4 bases, J lost 2 bases, and 9 bases lay in between. CDR1 and CDR2 (germline): MNHEY, SMNVEV (reference sequence). The CDR3 bases are TGTGCCAGCAGTTCTTCAGGTCCCTACGAGCAGTACTTC. The encoded protein is CASSSSGPYEQYF.

The genes are TRBV7-2 and TRBJ1-2, with 8 positions matching TRBD1. From germline, CDR1 is SGHTA and CDR2 FQGNSA. V was pared by 5 bases and J by 4 bases, with 9 bases of the junction left unmatched. This CDR3 is built from 15 residues. For the CDR3, the DNA is TGTGCCAGCAGCCCCCGGGGGACAGGAAGCTATGGCTACACCTTC. Protein sequence: CASSPRGTGSYGYTF.

J is TRBJ2-5 and V is TRBV4-1; unclear D gene. Trimming removed 4 bases from V and 3 bases from J, with 15 bases in between. The CDR3 has 15 residues. Germline V CDR1 and CDR2: MGHRA, YSYEKL. The CDR3 spells CASSPNGYWEETQYF. CDR3 in DNA: TGCGCCAGCAGCCCCAATGGGTACTGGGAAGAGACCCAGTACTTC.

The genes are TRBV10-3 and TRBJ2-1; 8 bases align to TRBD2. V lost 8 bases, J lost 7 bases, and 13 bases stayed unmatched. This CDR3 has 15 amino acids. The germline V gene encodes CDR1 ENHRY and CDR2 SYGVKD. CDR3 DNA sequence: TGTGCCATCTCGCGGGGGGCGGGGGATGAGAATGAGCAGTTCTTC. This sequence encodes CAISRGAGDENEQFF.

The J gene is TRBJ1-2, the V gene TRBV27; TRBD1 is a possible D gene (5 bases). V was clipped by 5 bases and J by 3 bases, with 22 bases between them. The CDR3 consists of 17 residues. CDR1 is MNHEY, CDR2 SMNVEV, per germline (reference sequence). CDR3 sequence (DNA): TGTGCCAGCAGTCCCACCCTACAGGTCGGGCAATACTATGGCTACACCTTC. This sequence encodes CASSPTLQVGQYYGYTF.

The chain links TRBV28 to TRBJ1-1, with TRBD1 identical over 9 bases. Germline V gene data show CDR1 as MDHEN and CDR2 as SYDVKM. V was pared by 7 bases and J by 8 bases, with 8 bases of the junction left unmatched. This CDR3 contains 13 residues. The CDR3, as DNA: TGTGCCAGCATTATTACAGGGGGCTCCGAAGCTTTCTTT. It translates to CASIITGGSEAFF.